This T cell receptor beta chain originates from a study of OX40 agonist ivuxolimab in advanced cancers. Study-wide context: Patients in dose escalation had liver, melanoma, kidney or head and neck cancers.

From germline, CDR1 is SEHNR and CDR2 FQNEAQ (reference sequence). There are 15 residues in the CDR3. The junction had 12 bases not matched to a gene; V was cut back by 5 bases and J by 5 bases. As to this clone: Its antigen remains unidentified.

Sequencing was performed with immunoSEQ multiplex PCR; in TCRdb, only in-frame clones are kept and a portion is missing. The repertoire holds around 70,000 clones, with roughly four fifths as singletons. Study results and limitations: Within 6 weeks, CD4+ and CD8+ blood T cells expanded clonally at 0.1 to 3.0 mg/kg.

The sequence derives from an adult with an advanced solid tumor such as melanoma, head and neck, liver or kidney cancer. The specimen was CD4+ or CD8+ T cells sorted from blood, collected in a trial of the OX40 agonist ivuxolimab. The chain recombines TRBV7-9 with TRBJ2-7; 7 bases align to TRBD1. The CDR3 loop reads CASSPRGTAPDEQYF. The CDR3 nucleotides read TGTGCCAGCAGCCCTCGAGGGACAGCTCCCGACGAGCAGTACTTC.